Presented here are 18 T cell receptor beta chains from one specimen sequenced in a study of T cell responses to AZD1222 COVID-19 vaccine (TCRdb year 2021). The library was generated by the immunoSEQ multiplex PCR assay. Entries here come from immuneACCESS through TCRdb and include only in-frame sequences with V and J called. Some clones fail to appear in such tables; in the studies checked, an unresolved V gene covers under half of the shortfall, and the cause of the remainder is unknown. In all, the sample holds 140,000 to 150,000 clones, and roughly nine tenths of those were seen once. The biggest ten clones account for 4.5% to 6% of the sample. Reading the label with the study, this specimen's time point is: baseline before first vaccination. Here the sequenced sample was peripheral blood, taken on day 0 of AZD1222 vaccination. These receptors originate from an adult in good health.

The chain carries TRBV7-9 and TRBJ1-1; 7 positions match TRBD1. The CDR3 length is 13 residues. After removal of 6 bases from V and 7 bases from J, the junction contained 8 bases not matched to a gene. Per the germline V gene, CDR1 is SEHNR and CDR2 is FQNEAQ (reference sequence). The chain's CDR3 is CASSITGVNEAFF. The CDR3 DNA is TGTGCCAGCAGTATCACAGGGGTTAATGAAGCTTTCTTT.

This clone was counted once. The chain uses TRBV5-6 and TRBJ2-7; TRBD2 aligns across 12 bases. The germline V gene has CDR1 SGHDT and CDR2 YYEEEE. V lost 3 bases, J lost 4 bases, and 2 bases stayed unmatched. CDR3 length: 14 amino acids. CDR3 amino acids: CASSSTSGSYEQYF. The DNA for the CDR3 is TGTGCCAGCAGCTCGACTAGCGGGAGTTACGAGCAGTACTTC.

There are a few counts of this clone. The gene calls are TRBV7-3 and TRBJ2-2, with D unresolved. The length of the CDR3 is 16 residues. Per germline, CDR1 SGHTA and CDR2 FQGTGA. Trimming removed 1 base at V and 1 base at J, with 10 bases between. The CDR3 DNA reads TGTGCCAGCAGCTTAATTGCGGCGATGAACACCGGGGAGCTGTTTTTT. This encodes CASSLIAAMNTGELFF. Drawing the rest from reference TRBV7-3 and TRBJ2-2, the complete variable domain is GAGVSQTPSNKVTEKGKYVELRCDPISGHTALYWYRQSLGQGPEFLIYFQGTGAADDSGLPNDRFFAVRPEGSVSTLKIQRTERGDSAVYLCASSLIAAMNTGELFFGEGSRLTVL.

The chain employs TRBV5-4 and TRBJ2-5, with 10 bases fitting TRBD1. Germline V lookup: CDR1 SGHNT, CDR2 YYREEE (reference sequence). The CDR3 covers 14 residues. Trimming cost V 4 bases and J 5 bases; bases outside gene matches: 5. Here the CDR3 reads CASSATGGQETQYF. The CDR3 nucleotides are TGTGCCAGCAGCGCGACAGGGGGCCAGGAGACCCAGTACTTC. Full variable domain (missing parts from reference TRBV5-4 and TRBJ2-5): ETGVTQSPTHLIKTRGQQVTLRCSSQSGHNTVSWYQQALGQGPQFIFQYYREEENGRGNFPPRFSGLQFPNYSSELNVNALELDDSALYLCASSATGGQETQYFGPGTRLLVL.

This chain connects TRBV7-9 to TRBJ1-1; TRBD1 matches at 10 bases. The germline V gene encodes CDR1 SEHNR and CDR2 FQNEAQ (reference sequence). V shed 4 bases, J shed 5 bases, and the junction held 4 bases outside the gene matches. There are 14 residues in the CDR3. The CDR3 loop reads CASSSRTGGTEAFF. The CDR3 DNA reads TGTGCCAGCAGCTCCCGGACAGGGGGGACTGAAGCTTTCTTT.

In DNA form, the CDR3 reads TGTGCCAGCAGCTTAGCGCAGACCAACACTGAAGCTTTCTTT. Amino acid sequence: CASSLAQTNTEAFF. This chain connects TRBV7-9 to TRBJ1-1; D remains unclear. Trimming took 0 bases from V and 2 from J, leaving 7 bases between them. CDR1 SEHNR and CDR2 FQNEAQ come from the germline V gene (reference sequence). CDR3 length: 14 amino acids.

The CDR3 region has the DNA TGCAGTGCTAATGCCCAGTACGAGCAGTACTTC. Its translation is CSANAQYEQYF. The genes are TRBV20-1 and TRBJ2-7, with unresolved D. Trimming took 4 bases from V and 4 from J, leaving 8 bases between them. CDR3 length: 11 residues. The germline CDR1 and CDR2 sequences are DFQATT and SNEGSKA (reference sequence).

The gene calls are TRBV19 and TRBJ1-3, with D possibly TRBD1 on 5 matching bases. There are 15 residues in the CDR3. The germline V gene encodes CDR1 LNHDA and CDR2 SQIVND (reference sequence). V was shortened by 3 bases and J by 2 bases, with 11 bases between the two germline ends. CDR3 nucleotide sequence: TGTGCCAGTAGTATGTCTGCGGGGGCTGGAAACACCATATATTTT. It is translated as CASSMSAGAGNTIYF. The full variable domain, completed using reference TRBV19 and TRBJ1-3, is DGGITQSPKYLFRKEGQNVTLSCEQNLNHDAMYWYRQDPGQGLRLIYYSQIVNDFQKGDIAEGYSVSREKKESFPLTVTSAQKNPTAFYLCASSMSAGAGNTIYFGEGSWLTVV.

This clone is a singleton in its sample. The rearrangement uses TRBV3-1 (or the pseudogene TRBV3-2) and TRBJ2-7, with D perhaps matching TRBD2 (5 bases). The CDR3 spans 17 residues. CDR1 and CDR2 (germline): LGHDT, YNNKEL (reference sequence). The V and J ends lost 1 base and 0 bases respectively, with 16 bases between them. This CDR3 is CASSQGGLSGFSYEQYF. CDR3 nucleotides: TGTGCCAGCAGCCAAGGAGGTCTCAGCGGCTTCTCCTACGAGCAGTACTTC.

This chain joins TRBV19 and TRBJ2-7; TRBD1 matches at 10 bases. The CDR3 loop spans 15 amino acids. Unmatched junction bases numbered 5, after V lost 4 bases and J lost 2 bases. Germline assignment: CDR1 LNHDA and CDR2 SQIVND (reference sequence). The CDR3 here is CASSRQGAGAYEQYF. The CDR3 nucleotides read TGTGCCAGTAGTAGACAGGGGGCGGGCGCCTACGAGCAGTACTTC.

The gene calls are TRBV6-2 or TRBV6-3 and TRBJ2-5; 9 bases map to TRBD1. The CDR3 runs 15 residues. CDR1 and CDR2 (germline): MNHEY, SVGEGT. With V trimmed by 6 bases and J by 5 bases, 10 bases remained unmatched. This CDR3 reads CASSSDRGGVETQYF. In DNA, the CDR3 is TGTGCCAGCAGCTCGGACAGGGGCGGGGTGGAGACCCAGTACTTC.

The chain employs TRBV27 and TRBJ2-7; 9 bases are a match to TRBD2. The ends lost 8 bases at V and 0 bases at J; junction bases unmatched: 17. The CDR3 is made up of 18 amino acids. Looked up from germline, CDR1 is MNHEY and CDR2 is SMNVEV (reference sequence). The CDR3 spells CASSPNRAGGYSSYEQYF. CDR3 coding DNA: TGTGCCAGCTCCCCAAATCGAGCGGGAGGTTACAGCTCCTACGAGCAGTACTTC.

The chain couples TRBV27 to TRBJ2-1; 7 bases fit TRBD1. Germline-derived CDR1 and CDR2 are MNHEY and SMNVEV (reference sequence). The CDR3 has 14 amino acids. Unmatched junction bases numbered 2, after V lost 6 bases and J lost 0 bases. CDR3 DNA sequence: TGTGCCAGCAGGGGACAGAGCTCCTACAATGAGCAGTTCTTC. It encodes CASRGQSSYNEQFF.

The CDR3 spells CASSLWSFEAFF. The DNA of the CDR3 is TGTGCCAGCAGCTTGTGGTCGTTCGAAGCTTTCTTT. The chain combines TRBV5-6 with TRBJ1-1; D call uncertain. The CDR3 runs 12 residues. Trimming removed 1 base from V and 8 bases from J, with 9 bases in between. In germline, CDR1 is SGHDT, CDR2 YYEEEE.

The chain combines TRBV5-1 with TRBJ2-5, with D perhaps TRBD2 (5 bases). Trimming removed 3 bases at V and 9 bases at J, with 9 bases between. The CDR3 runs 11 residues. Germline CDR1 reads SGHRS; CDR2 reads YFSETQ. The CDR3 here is CASSSGWSQYF. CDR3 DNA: TGCGCCAGCAGCTCGGGGTGGTCCCAGTACTTC. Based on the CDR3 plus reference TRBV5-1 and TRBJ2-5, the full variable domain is KAGVTQTPRYLIKTRGQQVTLSCSPISGHRSVSWYQQTPGQGLQFLFEYFSETQRNKGNFPGRFSGRQFSNSRSEMNVSTLELGDSALYLCASSSGWSQYFGPGTRLLVL.

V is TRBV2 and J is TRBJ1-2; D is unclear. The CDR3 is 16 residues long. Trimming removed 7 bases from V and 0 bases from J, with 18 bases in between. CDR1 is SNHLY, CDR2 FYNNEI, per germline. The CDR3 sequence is CASIDSARISNYGYTF. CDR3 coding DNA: TGTGCCAGCATAGACTCGGCCCGAATTTCTAACTATGGCTACACCTTC.

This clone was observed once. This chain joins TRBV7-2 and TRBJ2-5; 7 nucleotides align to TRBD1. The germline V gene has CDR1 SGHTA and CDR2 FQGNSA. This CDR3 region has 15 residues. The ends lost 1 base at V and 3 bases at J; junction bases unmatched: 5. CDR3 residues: CASSLGDRFEETQYF. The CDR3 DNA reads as TGTGCCAGCAGCTTAGGGGACAGATTTGAAGAGACCCAGTACTTC.

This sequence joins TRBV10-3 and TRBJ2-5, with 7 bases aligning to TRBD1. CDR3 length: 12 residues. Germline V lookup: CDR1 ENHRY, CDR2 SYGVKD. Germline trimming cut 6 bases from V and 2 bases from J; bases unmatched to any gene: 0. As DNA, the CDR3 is TGTGCCATCAGGGGACAGCAAGAGACCCAGTACTTC. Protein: CAIRGQQETQYF.